These 13 T cell receptor beta chains were all obtained from the same sample, sequenced in a study of blood T cell repertoires in COVID-19. Data came from immunoSEQ multiplex PCR; TCRdb stores just in-frame clones and leaves some out. This table holds approximately 290,000 clones, around nine tenths found once. The sequenced sample was peripheral blood. The receptors come from a man younger than 45 with acute or convalescent COVID-19.

The chain recombines TRBV18 with TRBJ2-3; no clear D gene. There are 16 residues in the CDR3. The V gene lost 4 bases and the J gene lost 6 bases, with 20 bases spanning the gap. Per the germline V gene, CDR1 is KGHSH and CDR2 is LQKENI. The DNA for the CDR3 is TGTGCCAGCTCACTAAGCTCCCAGGTTGTCACGGATACGCAGTATTTT. As protein: CASSLSSQVVTDTQYF.

This clone was recorded only once. This chain links TRBV14 with TRBJ1-1, with D hard to call. V was shortened by 8 bases and J by 1 base, with 11 bases between the two germline ends. The CDR3 spans 13 residues. In germline, CDR1 is SGHDN, CDR2 FVKESK. The CDR3 loop is CASSLSRNTEAFF. CDR3 DNA sequence: TGTGCCAGCTCCCTGTCCAGGAACACTGAAGCTTTCTTT.

This clone occurred once. This sequence joins TRBV6-5 and TRBJ1-4; D is unclear. V gave up 4 bases and J gave up 5 bases, with 8 bases separating them. The CDR3 has 13 residues. The V gene's germline CDR1 is MNHEY and CDR2 SVGAGI. The CDR3 reads CASSWTGNEKLFF. The CDR3, as DNA: TGTGCCAGCAGTTGGACGGGGAATGAAAAACTGTTTTTT.

This chain connects TRBV6-5 to TRBJ1-4; 8 nucleotides match TRBD1. Germline CDR1 reads MNHEY; CDR2 reads SVGAGI. CDR3 length: 14 residues. After removal of 6 bases from V and 7 bases from J, the junction contained 7 bases not matched to a gene. The CDR3 DNA follows: TGTGCCAGCAGACGGACAGGGCAAAGTGAAAAACTGTTTTTT. This codes for CASRRTGQSEKLFF.

The chain combines TRBV28 with TRBJ1-1; 9 bases are a match to TRBD1. Germline loops: CDR1 MDHEN, CDR2 SYDVKM. J was trimmed by 1 base and V by 5 bases; bases with no gene match: 8. The CDR3 length is 16 residues. The CDR3 protein is CASSPWDREKNTEAFF. DNA for the CDR3: TGTGCCAGCAGTCCCTGGGACAGGGAAAAGAACACTGAAGCTTTCTTT. The entire variable domain, with the rest obtained from reference TRBV28 and TRBJ1-1, is as follows: DVKVTQSSRYLVKRTGEKVFLECVQDMDHENMFWYRQDPGLGLRLIYFSYDVKMKEKGDIPEGYSVSREKKERFSLILESASTNQTSMYLCASSPWDREKNTEAFFGQGTRLTVV.

The chain joins TRBV18 to TRBJ1-2; 7 nucleotides agree with TRBD1. The CDR3 totals 14 residues. After removal of 2 bases from V and 8 bases from J, the junction contained 8 bases not matched to a gene. Germline CDR1 KGHSH, CDR2 LQKENI. In nucleotides, the CDR3 is TGTGCCAGCTCACCAGACAGGGAACGGCGAGGCTACACCTTC. This encodes CASSPDRERRGYTF. The variable domain in full, completed from reference TRBV18 and TRBJ1-2, reads NAGVMQNPRHLVRRRGQEARLRCSPMKGHSHVYWYRQLPEEGLKFMVYLQKENIIDESGMPKERFSAEFPKEGPSILRIQQVVRGDSAAYFCASSPDRERRGYTFGSGTRLTVV.

This chain links TRBV5-5 with TRBJ2-7; D is perhaps TRBD1 (6 bases). Looked up from germline, CDR1 is SGHKS and CDR2 is YYEKEE (reference sequence). There are 15 residues in the CDR3. Trimming pared 4 bases from V and 4 bases from J, leaving 18 bases between. CDR3 region: CASSRAAAGEYEQYF. The CDR3 DNA reads TGTGCCAGCAGCCGAGCGGCGGCAGGGGAGTACGAGCAGTACTTC.

The CDR3 region is CASSLTDTQYF. As DNA, the CDR3 is TGTGCCAGCAGTCTCACAGATACGCAGTATTTT. The chain carries TRBV28 and TRBJ2-3; D not certain. Germline CDR1 reads MDHEN; CDR2 reads SYDVKM. The length of the CDR3 is 11 residues. Trimming took 5 bases from V and 2 from J, leaving 2 bases between them.

This chain joins TRBV2 and TRBJ2-2, with D perhaps matching TRBD2 (5 bases). The CDR3 length is 13 residues. Trimming shortened V by 6 bases and J by 4 bases, and 9 bases separated the two germline ends. Germline V gene sequence: CDR1 SNHLY, CDR2 FYNNEI. As DNA, the CDR3 is TGTGCCAGCAGATACGAGGGCACCGGGGAGCTGTTTTTT. It specifies CASRYEGTGELFF.

This chain uses TRBV6-4 with TRBJ2-1; 7 nucleotides agree with TRBD2. Germline V gives CDR1 MRHNA, CDR2 SNTAGT. With V trimmed by 5 bases and J by 0 bases, 7 bases remained unmatched. The CDR3 length is 16 residues. DNA for the CDR3: TGTGCCAGCAGTCCATTAGCGGGTTCCTCCTACAATGAGCAGTTCTTC. This encodes CASSPLAGSSYNEQFF.

V gene TRBV7-2 combines with J gene TRBJ1-2; 8 nucleotides agree with TRBD1. CDR1 is SGHTA and CDR2 is FQGNSA in the germline V gene. V lost 2 bases and J lost 4; bases outside the gene matches: 9. The CDR3 length is 16 residues. The CDR3 loop reads CASSLNQGALGYGYTF. CDR3 coding DNA: TGTGCCAGCAGCTTAAATCAGGGGGCTCTTGGCTATGGCTACACCTTC.

V is TRBV6-4 and J is TRBJ2-1, with 12 positions matching TRBD1. With V trimmed by 2 bases and J by 8 bases, 4 bases remained unmatched. The germline gives CDR1 MRHNA, CDR2 SNTAGT. The CDR3 is 15 residues long. Here the CDR3 reads CASSDMGQGAHEQFF. CDR3 DNA sequence: TGTGCCAGCAGTGACATGGGACAGGGGGCTCATGAGCAGTTCTTC.

V usage is TRBV30 and J usage is TRBJ2-3, with TRBD2 identical over 8 bases. Germline CDR1 and CDR2: GTSNPN and SVGIG (reference sequence). The CDR3 is 16 amino acids. Trimming at V came to 4 bases and at J to 0 bases, leaving 9 bases not matched to a gene. CDR3 sequence: CAWILSGGLSTDTQYF. As DNA, the CDR3 is TGTGCCTGGATCCTCAGCGGGGGCCTTAGCACAGATACGCAGTATTTT.